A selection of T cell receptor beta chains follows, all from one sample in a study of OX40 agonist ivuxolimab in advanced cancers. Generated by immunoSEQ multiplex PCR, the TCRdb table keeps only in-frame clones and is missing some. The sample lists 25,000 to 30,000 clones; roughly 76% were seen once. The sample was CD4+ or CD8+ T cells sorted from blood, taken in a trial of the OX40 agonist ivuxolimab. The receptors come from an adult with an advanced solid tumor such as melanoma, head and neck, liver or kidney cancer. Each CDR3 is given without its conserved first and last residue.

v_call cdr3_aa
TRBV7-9 ASTQDGGAAKNIQY
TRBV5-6 ASRRQGARYGYT
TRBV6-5 ASSYSGGGPDTQY
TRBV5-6 ASSTPTGHEQY
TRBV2 ASSTKREDTQY
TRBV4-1 ASSQEREGQPQH
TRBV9 ASSVGGSTYNEQF
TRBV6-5 ASSPGQYEQY
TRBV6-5 ASSYSFGPSSYEQY
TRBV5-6 ASSSWTSGDQETQY
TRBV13 ASSLGQGQGYEQY
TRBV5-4 ASSSPDSNQPQH
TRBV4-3 ASSQGGGSGKWDTQY
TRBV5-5 ASSPLWTGGYTEAF
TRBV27 ASSPLAGSNYNEQF
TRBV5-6 ASSLGAGAGETQY
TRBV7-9 ASSPINGIQETQY
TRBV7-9 ASSNTSRSTDTQY
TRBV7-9 ASSLLGGAGDEQY
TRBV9 ASSVGGFQETQY
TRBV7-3 ASSPGGGYEQY
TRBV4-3 ASSQEGGHHGTYEQY
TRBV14 ASSHYGQETQY
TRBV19 ASSTASGGARSYEQY
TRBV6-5 ASSYSAGMDGYT
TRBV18 ASSPGPLNTEAF
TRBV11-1 ASSSAEGETQY
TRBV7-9 ASSPGAGLETQY
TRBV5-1 ASRDQRGFLDTQY
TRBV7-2 ASSLSGGEALGHEQF
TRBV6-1 ASGGRANTEAF
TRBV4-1 ASSHGYRDFSYNEQF
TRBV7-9 ASSGIGDNEQF
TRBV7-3 ASSLSAGVADTQY
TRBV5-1 ASSPAPDSYEQY
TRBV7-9 ASSSSGDREQPQH
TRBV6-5 ASRGRTSYEQY
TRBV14 ASTPGPPRGAF
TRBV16 ASSQWGLDEQY
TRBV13 ASSLVQGPYNEQF
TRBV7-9 ASSLRGGLDPYNEQF
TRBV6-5 ASSYISGTFYEQY
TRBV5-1 ASSPTVATEAF
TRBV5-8 ASSLIPLAGSRELF
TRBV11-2 ASSPGLAHQPQH
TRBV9 ASSVAGGPYEQY
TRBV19 ASSIGGGAPVYNEQF
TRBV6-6 ASSLGPLPSTDTQY